This is a list of T cell receptor beta chains from one sample in a study of blood T cell repertoires in COVID-19. Sequenced by immunoSEQ multiplex PCR; TCRdb stores in-frame clones only, minus some. The sample lists about 79,000 clones; about 90% were seen once. The sequenced sample consisted of peripheral blood. These receptors originate from a man aged 50 or older with active COVID-19. Both conserved end residues are part of each CDR3. Fields, in order: V gene, J gene, clone size, D gene, CDR3 DNA, CDR3 protein. D genes are given only for firm matches. Rows give clone size only sometimes, using once, few, many, or a class for an expanded clone.

TRBV14	TRBJ2-1	-	-	TGTGCCAGCAGCCATTCAGGGGCGGGCTCCTACAATGAGCAGTTCTTC	CASSHSGAGSYNEQFF
TRBV10-1	TRBJ2-3	-	TRBD1	TGCGCCAGGACAGGGGGTTTAGATACGCAGTATTTT	CARTGGLDTQYF
TRBV28	TRBJ1-1	-	-	TGTGCCAGCAGTTTCCCCCTTCTGAGGGAAGCTTTCTTT	CASSFPLLREAFF
TRBV18	TRBJ1-2	-	-	TGTGCCAGCTCGGCCCTCAACTATGGCTACACCTTC	CASSALNYGYTF
TRBV7-2	TRBJ1-2	-	-	TGTGCCAGCAGCCCCGTGCAGGGGCCGGACTATGGCTACACCTTC	CASSPVQGPDYGYTF
TRBV14	TRBJ2-5	-	TRBD2	TGTGCCAGCAGCCAAGATGGGAGGGCCCAGTACCAAGAGACCCAGTACTTC	CASSQDGRAQYQETQYF
TRBV15	TRBJ2-5	-	-	TGTGCCACCAGCAGAGAGAGGAGAGAGACCCAGTACTTC	CATSRERRETQYF
TRBV10-3	TRBJ2-5	-	-	TGTGCCATCTCCCCAGCCGACAGGAAAGAGACCCAGTACTTC	CAISPADRKETQYF
TRBV30	TRBJ1-6	-	TRBD1	TGTGCCTGGAGTGTAATCTGGGACAGGGAATCTTCACCCCTCCACTTT	CAWSVIWDRESSPLHF
TRBV18	TRBJ2-7	-	TRBD2	TGTGCCAGCTCACTAAGTCGGGTAGCGGGAGATGAGCAGTACTTC	CASSLSRVAGDEQYF
TRBV18	TRBJ1-1	once	-	TGTGCCAGCTCACTACAGGAGAACACTGAAGCTTTCTTT	CASSLQENTEAFF
TRBV12-3/TRBV12-4	TRBJ2-3	-	-	TGTGCCAGCAGTATAGGGCCAGATACGCAGTATTTT	CASSIGPDTQYF
TRBV7-9	TRBJ1-4	once	-	TGTGCCAGCAGCCGGGGGAATGAAAAACTGTTTTTT	CASSRGNEKLFF
TRBV2	TRBJ1-6	-	TRBD1	TGTGCCAGCAACCCAGACAGGGTTTCACCCCTCCACTTT	CASNPDRVSPLHF
TRBV11-3	TRBJ2-3	-	-	TGTGCCAGCAGCCCGTGGGGGGGCCCAAACACAGATACGCAGTATTTT	CASSPWGGPNTDTQYF
TRBV6-5	TRBJ2-3	-	TRBD2	TGTGCCAGCAGTAGCGGGGTCGGAACAGATACGCAGTATTTT	CASSSGVGTDTQYF
TRBV5-4	TRBJ1-2	-	-	TGTGCCAGCAGCTTGGCGGGGGTCGGGTATGGCTACACCTTC	CASSLAGVGYGYTF
TRBV7-2	TRBJ2-7	-	TRBD1	TGTGCCAGCAGCCCCCAGACAGGGGGAGGCGAGCAGTACTTC	CASSPQTGGGEQYF
TRBV6-6	TRBJ1-1	-	-	TGTGCCAGCAGTTATGTTTCGGGATCAGAGACTGAAGCTTTCTTT	CASSYVSGSETEAFF
TRBV6-5	TRBJ2-3	-	-	TGTGCCACCGTCCCGCGGGGGCTCACAGATACGCAGTATTTT	CATVPRGLTDTQYF
TRBV9	TRBJ2-1	-	-	TGTGCCAGCAGCGTAGAGACTAGGACGGATGAGCAGTTCTTC	CASSVETRTDEQFF
TRBV2	TRBJ2-5	-	-	TGTGCCAGCCGGTTTCAGGCGGAGACCCAGTACTTC	CASRFQAETQYF
TRBV12-3/TRBV12-4	TRBJ2-7	-	TRBD1	TGTGCCAGCAGTCGGACAGGCTACTACGAGCAGTACTTC	CASSRTGYYEQYF
TRBV7-9	TRBJ2-7	-	TRBD1	TGTGCCAGCAGCCCAAGGGGGCAGGCCTACGAGCAGTACTTC	CASSPRGQAYEQYF
TRBV7-9	TRBJ1-2	-	-	TGTGCCAGCATCGCAGAGGGTGGACCAAACTATGGCTACACCTTC	CASIAEGGPNYGYTF
TRBV10-3	TRBJ2-2	-	TRBD1	TGTGCCATCAGTCCCGGGACAGGGGAGGGCGGGGAGCTGTTTTTT	CAISPGTGEGGELFF
TRBV7-9	TRBJ2-6	once	-	TGTGCCAGCAGCTTCGGACTTCGCTCTGGGGCCAACGTCCTGACTTTC	CASSFGLRSGANVLTF
TRBV3-1/TRBV3-2	TRBJ2-5	-	-	TGTGCCAGCAGCCAAGTTAGGGGCGAGACCCAGTACTTC	CASSQVRGETQYF
TRBV15	TRBJ1-2	-	-	TGTGCCACCAGCAGGCCGAGTAGGGAACGAGGGGGCTACACCTTC	CATSRPSRERGGYTF
TRBV11-2	TRBJ2-7	-	TRBD2	TGTGCCAGCAGCTTAAGGGAGGGAGGAGTGTACGAGCAGTACTTC	CASSLREGGVYEQYF
TRBV4-3	TRBJ2-7	-	-	TGCGCCAGCAGCCAAGATAGTTTTGGTTACGAGCAGTACTTC	CASSQDSFGYEQYF
TRBV28	TRBJ2-7	-	-	TGTGCCAGCAGTCTTAAAACATGGACAGACCGCCACGAGCAGTACTTC	CASSLKTWTDRHEQYF
TRBV13	TRBJ2-7	few	-	TGTGCCAGCAGCCCTTGGGGGCTGGGACACGAGCAGTACTTC	CASSPWGLGHEQYF
TRBV5-1	TRBJ2-1	-	TRBD1	TGCGCCAGCAGCCGGCAGGGGGCCGATGAGCAGTTCTTC	CASSRQGADEQFF
TRBV6-1	TRBJ1-5	-	-	TGTGCCAGCAGTGATGGTTGGGGGGGGTATCAGCCCCAGCATTTT	CASSDGWGGYQPQHF
TRBV7-9	TRBJ1-1	-	-	TGTGCCAGCAGCTTAGTCCCACTAAGAACTTTCTTT	CASSLVPLRTFF